This T cell receptor beta chain appears in the sequencing data of a study of blood T cell repertoires in COVID-19. Study details: From the United States, Italy and Spain came samples of acute and convalescent COVID-19.

Some clones are missing from TCRdb's copy, which holds only in-frame ones; the method was immunoSEQ multiplex PCR. The sample includes approximately 74,000 clones, approximately 87% of them seen just once. Looked up from germline, CDR1 is SEHNR and CDR2 is FQNEAQ (reference sequence). V gave up 0 bases and J gave up 4 bases, with 18 bases separating them. The CDR3 totals 17 residues. This TCR came from a woman between 55 and 75 years old with acute or convalescent COVID-19. Sequencing was done on a sample of peripheral blood. The chain combines TRBV7-9 with TRBJ1-2, with D possibly matching TRBD1 (5 bases). The CDR3, as DNA: TGTGCCAGCAGCTTAGCCCGCGGCGTTAGGACAAGCTATGGCTACACCTTC. Translating gives CASSLARGVRTSYGYTF.